Presented here are 29 T cell receptor beta chains from one specimen sequenced in a study of shared clonotypes between healthy human individuals (TCRdb year 2020). The library relied on the immunoSEQ multiplex PCR assay. The immuneACCESS repertoire file appears here via TCRdb, limited to in-frame rearrangements. These files lack a portion of the clones; in checked studies, under half of the deficit traces to unresolved V genes, and the cause of the others is not known. The sample table shows a few million clones, and over 90% are seen once. Jointly, the top ten make up about 0.39% of the sample. The specimen sequenced was naive CD4+ T cells from PBMCs. The cell subset or site label, read with the paper, signifies: CD45RA+ positively selected. The receptors come from a man aged 18 to 29 in good health. Some clones in this sample may be carry-over from other donors' samples.

The chain combines TRBV4-1 with TRBJ1-2; D might be TRBD1 (6 bases). V was shortened by 0 bases and J by 10 bases, with 15 bases between the two germline ends. The germline V gene has CDR1 MGHRA and CDR2 YSYEKL. The CDR3 spans 14 residues. The CDR3 sequence: CASSQETGIGSYTF. DNA for the CDR3: TGCGCCAGCAGCCAAGAAACAGGGATTGGTTCCTACACCTTC.

The chain joins TRBV9 to TRBJ2-7; 7 nucleotides match TRBD2. The germline V gene has CDR1 SGDLS and CDR2 YYNGEE. CDR3 length equals 15 residues. The junction had 6 bases not matched to a gene; V was cut back by 0 bases and J by 3 bases. CDR3 DNA: TGTGCCAGCAGCGTAGAGCCAGCGGGGAACTACGAGCAGTACTTC. Its protein product is CASSVEPAGNYEQYF.

This sequence joins TRBV9 and TRBJ1-4; D gene ambiguous. The length of the CDR3 is 19 residues. CDR1 is SGDLS, CDR2 YYNGEE, per germline. Trimming pared 4 bases from V and 1 base from J, leaving 23 bases between. The CDR3 reads CASSPRVDPGSGTNEKLFF. The CDR3 DNA reads as TGTGCCAGCAGCCCCCGGGTAGATCCGGGATCCGGAACTAATGAAAAACTGTTTTTT. Filled out from reference TRBV9 and TRBJ1-4, the complete variable domain reads DSGVTQTPKHLITATGQRVTLRCSPRSGDLSVYWYQQSLDQGLQFLIQYYNGEERAKGNILERFSAQQFPDLHSELNLSSLELGDSALYFCASSPRVDPGSGTNEKLFFGSGTQLSVL.

This clone was seen just once. The chain uses TRBV6-6 and TRBJ2-7; 8 nucleotides line up with TRBD2. CDR3 size: 15 residues. The V segment lost 5 bases and the J segment 6 bases; nucleotides outside the gene matches: 12. CDR1 is MNHNY and CDR2 is SVGAGI in the germline V gene (reference sequence). DNA of the CDR3: TGTGCCAGCAGTAGAGAGCGGGAGCTTCGGACCGAGCAGTACTTC. This encodes CASSRERELRTEQYF.

The CDR3 nucleotides read TGTGCCAGCAGCATCACAGGGTTTGGTCAGCCCCAGCATTTT. As protein: CASSITGFGQPQHF. The chain couples TRBV27 to TRBJ1-5; possible D gene TRBD1, 6 bases. Trimming cost V 6 bases and J 6 bases, with 15 bases left between them. Germline assignment: CDR1 MNHEY and CDR2 SMNVEV (reference sequence). The CDR3 totals 14 residues.

The rearrangement links TRBV6-1 to TRBJ1-1, with D perhaps matching TRBD1 (5 bases). This CDR3 region has 15 residues. The germline gives CDR1 MNHNS, CDR2 SASEGT. Trimming pared 2 bases from V and 8 bases from J, leaving 18 bases between. The CDR3 is CASSELGHLTTEAFF. The CDR3 nucleotides are TGTGCCAGCAGTGAACTGGGGCACCTGACAACCGAAGCTTTCTTT.

This clone has a handful of counts. The chain carries TRBV6-5 and TRBJ1-2; 9 positions match TRBD1. There are 16 residues in the CDR3. The germline gives CDR1 MNHEY, CDR2 SVGAGI. Trimming cost V 2 bases and J 7 bases; bases outside gene matches: 11. This CDR3 reads CASSYDRDRALPGYTF. The CDR3 DNA sequence: TGTGCCAGCAGTTACGACCGGGACAGGGCCCTACCTGGCTACACCTTC.

The chain has TRBV25-1 and TRBJ1-6, with D perhaps matching TRBD1 (5 bases). Germline values: CDR1 MGHDK, CDR2 SYGVNS. V lost 3 bases to trimming and J lost 10 bases, with 10 bases between them. CDR3 size: 13 residues. The CDR3 DNA sequence: TGTGCCAGCAGTGACCCTGGGACGTCACCCCTCCACTTT. Translation gives CASSDPGTSPLHF.

Here the CDR3 DNA reads TGTGCCAGCAGCTCCCCAGGGGGCCGGTCCCCCGGGGAGCTGTTTTTT. Protein sequence: CASSSPGGRSPGELFF. The chain joins TRBV5-4 to TRBJ2-2; 8 bases are a match to TRBD1. The CDR3 runs 16 residues. With 3 bases clipped from V and 6 bases from J, the junction kept 10 bases outside the gene matches. Germline CDR1 reads SGHNT; CDR2 reads YYREEE (reference sequence).

As for this clone: The identical CDR3 is also encoded by other nucleotide sequences in the sample. The chain recombines TRBV19 with TRBJ1-3; D is perhaps TRBD1 (5 bases). Trimming cost V 5 bases and J 0 bases, with 11 bases left between them. This CDR3 comprises 15 residues. Germline CDR1 is LNHDA and CDR2 is SQIVND (reference sequence). CDR3 sequence (DNA): TGTGCCAGTAGTTTGGGAGGGGCCTCTGGAAACACCATATATTTT. Its translation: CASSLGGASGNTIYF.

The chain is built from TRBV5-1 and TRBJ1-3; the D is unclear. The ends were cut back, 4 bases at V and 0 bases at J, with 8 bases in the middle. The CDR3 has 14 amino acids. Germline CDR1 SGHRS, CDR2 YFSETQ. The DNA for the CDR3 is TGCGCCAGCAGCCCACCGGACTCTGGAAACACCATATATTTT. The encoded protein is CASSPPDSGNTIYF.

The V gene is TRBV7-8, the J gene TRBJ2-7; unclear D gene. V was cut by 2 bases and J by 3 bases, with 5 bases left in between. This CDR3 is 12 amino acids long. The germline V gene encodes CDR1 SGHVS and CDR2 FQNEAQ. CDR3 coding DNA: TGTGCCAGCAGCTTACCCCTCTACGAGCAGTACTTC. It yields the protein CASSLPLYEQYF.

This sequence joins TRBV6-1 and TRBJ2-5; D remains unclear. This CDR3 region has 15 residues. CDR1 and CDR2 from the germline V gene are MNHNS and SASEGT. Trimming stripped 4 bases from V and 4 bases from J, with 16 bases between. The CDR3: CASSGGPSALETQYF. CDR3 nucleotide sequence: TGTGCCAGCAGTGGTGGACCTTCGGCCCTAGAGACCCAGTACTTC.

The chain uses TRBV11-2 and TRBJ2-1; either TRBD1 or TRBD2 may supply D (6 bases each). The germline V gene encodes CDR1 SGHAT and CDR2 FQNNGV. This CDR3 spans 16 amino acids. Trimming took off 0 bases at V and 9 bases at J, with 18 bases between the two ends. The CDR3 is CASSLEAIGGQGEQFF. The DNA of the CDR3 is TGTGCCAGCAGCTTAGAGGCCATTGGGGGGCAGGGTGAGCAGTTCTTC.

This chain uses TRBV5-6 with TRBJ2-5; 9 bases align to TRBD2. This CDR3 is built from 15 residues. V trimming: 0 bases; J trimming: 5 bases; junction bases outside the gene matches: 5. The germline CDR1 and CDR2 sequences are SGHDT and YYEEEE. CDR3 bases: TGTGCCAGCAGCTTGGGACTAGCGGTGGGGGAGACCCAGTACTTC. Translation gives CASSLGLAVGETQYF.

The chain links TRBV6-6 to TRBJ1-5; TRBD1 matches at 7 bases. J gave up 8 bases and V 4 bases, and 8 bases lay outside the gene matches. Germline values: CDR1 MNHNY, CDR2 SVGAGI (reference sequence). The CDR3 covers 14 residues. CDR3 DNA: TGTGCCAGCAGTTTGACAGGGCCTGAAGAGCCCCAGCATTTT. Protein sequence: CASSLTGPEEPQHF.

The genes are TRBV20-1 and TRBJ2-1, with 7 bases fitting TRBD2. This CDR3 contains 10 residues. Germline V CDR1 and CDR2: DFQATT, SNEGSKA (reference sequence). CDR3 sequence reads: CSGRTNEQFF. DNA for the CDR3: TGCAGCGGGAGGACCAATGAGCAGTTCTTC.

The V gene is TRBV28, the J gene TRBJ1-1; D may be TRBD1 (5 bases). This CDR3 region has 16 residues. The V gene's germline CDR1 is MDHEN and CDR2 SYDVKM. Trimming removed 2 bases from V and 0 bases from J, with 13 bases in between. The CDR3 nucleotides are TGTGCCAGCAGTTTAAGCCCCCGACAGCTGAACACTGAAGCTTTCTTT. Protein sequence: CASSLSPRQLNTEAFF.

A remark on this clone: The identical CDR3 is also encoded by other nucleotide sequences in the sample. The chain has TRBV5-1 and TRBJ2-5; a possible D gene is TRBD1 (5 bases). The CDR3 has 13 residues. The V gene's germline CDR1 is SGHRS and CDR2 YFSETQ. Trimming left V 4 bases short and J 4 bases short, with 11 bases between. The CDR3 bases are TGCGCCAGCAGCCCAGGGCCCGGAGAGACCCAGTACTTC. Its protein is CASSPGPGETQYF.

V gene TRBV7-9 combines with J gene TRBJ1-4; TRBD1 matches 7 bases. The CDR3 runs to 14 residues. The V gene's germline CDR1 is SEHNR and CDR2 FQNEAQ (reference sequence). V trimming: 0 bases; J trimming: 7 bases; junction bases outside the gene matches: 2. DNA for the CDR3: TGTGCCAGCAGCTTAGCCCCAGGGGGTGAAAAACTGTTTTTT. It encodes CASSLAPGGEKLFF. The whole variable domain, filled in from reference TRBV7-9 and TRBJ1-4, reads DTGVSQNPRHKITKRGQNVTFRCDPISEHNRLYWYRQTLGQGPEFLTYFQNEAQLEKSRLLSDRFSAERPKGSFSTLEIQRTEQGDSAMYLCASSLAPGGEKLFFGSGTQLSVL.

The chain carries TRBV5-1 and TRBJ2-1; perhaps TRBD2 as D (6 bases). The germline gives CDR1 SGHRS, CDR2 YFSETQ. The CDR3 loop spans 14 amino acids. Deletions cut 3 bases from V and 1 base from J, with 8 bases between. The CDR3 here is CASSSRESYNEQFF. The CDR3 coding sequence is TGCGCCAGCAGCTCCCGGGAGTCCTACAATGAGCAGTTCTTC.

The J gene is TRBJ2-3, the V gene TRBV11-1, with D perhaps given as TRBD1 or TRBD2 (5 bases each). The V end was cut by 0 bases, the J end by 10 bases, with 11 bases between. Per the germline V gene, CDR1 is SGHAT and CDR2 is FQDESV (reference sequence). The CDR3 loop spans 13 amino acids. DNA for the CDR3: TGTGCCAGCAGCTTAGCGAGGGGACGCGCGCAGTATTTT. Protein: CASSLARGRAQYF.

The rearrangement links TRBV4-2 to TRBJ2-3; D is undetermined. The germline V and J ends were trimmed by 8 bases and 4 bases, with 16 bases remaining between them. Germline V CDR1 and CDR2: LGHNA, YNFKEQ. The CDR3 contains 14 residues. The CDR3 bases are TGTGCCAGCTCCCCGAGGTTTGGGCCAGATACGCAGTATTTT. It yields the protein CASSPRFGPDTQYF.

The chain is built from TRBV28 and TRBJ1-2, with D possibly matching TRBD1 (6 bases). Per the germline V gene, CDR1 is MDHEN and CDR2 is SYDVKM. Trimming took 4 bases from V and 6 from J, leaving 15 bases between them. This CDR3 contains 14 residues. The DNA for the CDR3 is TGTGCCAGCAGTTCCCCCAGGGGCCGGGATGGCTACACCTTC. It yields the protein CASSSPRGRDGYTF.

As for this clone: An end of the junction differs from the germline gene, which may be a read error. The CDR3 region is CASRYSWIAGDEQYF. CDR3 nucleotides: TGTGCCAGCAGATACTCGTGGATAGCGGGAGACGAGCAGTACTTC. The chain uses TRBV6-5 and TRBJ2-7, with 9 nucleotides matching TRBD2. This CDR3 has 15 residues. Germline V gene sequence: CDR1 MNHEY, CDR2 SVGAGI.

The CDR3 bases are TGTGCCAGCTCACCAGGGCTAGGATCTGGAAACACCATATATTTT. Its translation: CASSPGLGSGNTIYF. The chain recombines TRBV18 with TRBJ1-3; the D is unclear. Trimming stripped 2 bases from V and 1 base from J, with 9 bases between. This CDR3 has 15 amino acids. Per germline, CDR1 KGHSH and CDR2 LQKENI.

The rearrangement links TRBV7-9 to TRBJ2-1, with 10 bases matching TRBD2. The V gene end was trimmed by 4 bases and the J gene end by 12 bases; junction bases not matched to a gene: 9. CDR1 SEHNR and CDR2 FQNEAQ come from the germline V gene (reference sequence). This CDR3 is built from 14 residues. Here the CDR3 reads CASSSLTSGRGQFF. Here the CDR3 DNA reads TGTGCCAGCAGCTCATTGACTAGCGGGCGAGGGCAGTTCTTC.

The V gene is TRBV11-2, the J gene TRBJ2-7; unclear D gene. The germline CDR1 and CDR2 sequences are SGHAT and FQNNGV. The CDR3 is made up of 14 amino acids. Trimming shortened V by 5 bases and J by 0 bases, and 11 bases separated the two germline ends. CDR3 sequence reads: CASSPGRSSYEQYF. DNA of the CDR3: TGTGCCAGCAGCCCCGGACGGAGCTCCTACGAGCAGTACTTC.

V usage is TRBV7-3 and J usage is TRBJ2-5; TRBD2 is a possible D gene (6 bases). Between the trimmed V and J ends, which lost 2 bases and 3 bases, there was a span of 13 bases. This CDR3 region has 15 residues. Per germline, CDR1 SGHTA and CDR2 FQGTGA. The CDR3 loop reads CASSLSRDLKETQYF. The CDR3 coding sequence is TGTGCCAGCAGCTTATCGCGGGACTTGAAAGAGACCCAGTACTTC.